This T cell receptor beta chain was identified in a study of beta chain features in type 1 diabetes. Comment on this clone: Its target is unknown.

The investigators reverse transcribed all of the isolated RNA, so they sequenced expressed TCRB transcripts. TCRdb's table, derived via immunoSEQ multiplex PCR, lists solely in-frame clones and lacks some. The table has under 450,000 clones, around 13% seen once. The single heparinised draw taken from each donor contained around 100 mL of blood on average. Over 98% purity was reached by all sorted populations. Broader study findings: In comparison with healthy donors, patients had naive, central memory and Treg TCRB repertoires that appeared more similar.

V was pared by 0 bases and J by 5 bases, with 13 bases between. CDR1 GTSNPN and CDR2 SVGIG come from the germline V gene (reference sequence). This CDR3 has 15 amino acids. This chain links TRBV30 with TRBJ2-2; tentatively, D is TRBD1 or TRBD2 (5 bases each). This TCR was sampled from a man in his thirties or forties in good health. Sequencing was performed on naive CD4+ T cells from blood. The CDR3 spells CAWSVRASGTGELFF. The CDR3 bases are TGTGCCTGGAGTGTCAGGGCATCGGGGACCGGGGAGCTGTTTTTT.